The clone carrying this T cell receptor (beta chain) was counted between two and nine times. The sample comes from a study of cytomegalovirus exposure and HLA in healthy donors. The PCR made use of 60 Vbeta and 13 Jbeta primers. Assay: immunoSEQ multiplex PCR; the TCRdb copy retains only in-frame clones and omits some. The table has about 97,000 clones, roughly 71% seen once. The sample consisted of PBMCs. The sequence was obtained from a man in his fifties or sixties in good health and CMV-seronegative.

The chain's CDR3 is CASSSQGLYQETQYF. The CDR3 region has the DNA TGTGCCAGCAGTTCCCAGGGTCTGTACCAAGAGACCCAGTACTTC. The V call is TRBV27, the J call TRBJ2-5; the D gene is possibly TRBD1 (5 bases). The length of the CDR3 is 15 residues. Germline V gene lookup returns CDR1 MNHEY and CDR2 SMNVEV (reference sequence). The V end lost 4 bases, the J end lost 0 bases, and 12 bases lay between the germline ends.